This TCR beta chain was identified during a study of response to subunit inactivated influenza vaccine. The V end was cut by 4 bases, the J end by 3 bases, with 17 bases between. This CDR3 has 15 residues. CDR1 is SGHRS, CDR2 YFSETQ, per germline. TCRdb passed the RT-PCR reads through MiXCR, listing each CDR3 protein once. Of approximately 570,000 distinct CDR3 sequences detected, about 8% appear once; the ten largest clones hold about an eighth. Study-level points and caveats: The authors offered the suggestion that each seasonal influenza vaccination recruits few new T cells.

The table lists this clonotype with a few counts. Its matching antigen is unknown. The sequence was collected from a man aged 50 to 69 who received an inactivated influenza vaccine. The chain has TRBV5-1 and TRBJ2-7; possible D gene TRBD1, 6 bases. Source: PBMCs from blood, taken 23 to 25 months after vaccination. The chain's CDR3 is CASSVSTGPIYEQYF. The CDR3, as DNA: TGCGCCAGCAGCGTCTCGACAGGCCCCATCTACGAGCAGTACTTC.